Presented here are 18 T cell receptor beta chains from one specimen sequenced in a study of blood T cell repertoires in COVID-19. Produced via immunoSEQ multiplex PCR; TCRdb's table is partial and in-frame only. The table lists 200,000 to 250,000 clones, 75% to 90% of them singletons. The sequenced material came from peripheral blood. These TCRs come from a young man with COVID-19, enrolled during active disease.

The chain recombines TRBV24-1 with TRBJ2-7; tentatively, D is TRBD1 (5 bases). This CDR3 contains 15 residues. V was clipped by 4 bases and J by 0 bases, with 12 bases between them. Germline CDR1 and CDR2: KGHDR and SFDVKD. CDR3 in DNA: TGTGCCACCAGTGAGGGCAGGGCGTACTCCTACGAGCAGTACTTC. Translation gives CATSEGRAYSYEQYF.

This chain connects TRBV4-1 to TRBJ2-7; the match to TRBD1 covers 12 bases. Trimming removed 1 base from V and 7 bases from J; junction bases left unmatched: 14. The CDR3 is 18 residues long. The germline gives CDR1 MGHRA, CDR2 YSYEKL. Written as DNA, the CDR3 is TGCGCCAGCAGCCAAGGAATTCCCGGGACAGGGGGCCAGAGGGAGCAGTACTTC. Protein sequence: CASSQGIPGTGGQREQYF.

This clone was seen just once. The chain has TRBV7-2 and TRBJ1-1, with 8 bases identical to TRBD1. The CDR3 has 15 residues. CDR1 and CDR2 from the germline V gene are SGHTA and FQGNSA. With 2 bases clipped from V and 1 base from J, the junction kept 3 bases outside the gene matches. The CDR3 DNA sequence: TGTGCCAGCAGCTTACTACAGGGGGAGAACACTGAAGCTTTCTTT. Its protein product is CASSLLQGENTEAFF.

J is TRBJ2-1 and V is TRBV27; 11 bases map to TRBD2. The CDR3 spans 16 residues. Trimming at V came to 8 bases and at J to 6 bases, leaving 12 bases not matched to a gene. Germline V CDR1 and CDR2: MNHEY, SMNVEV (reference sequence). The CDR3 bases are TGTGCCAGCCGTCGACTAACTAGCGGGAGTCGCAATGAGCAGTTCTTC. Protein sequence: CASRRLTSGSRNEQFF.

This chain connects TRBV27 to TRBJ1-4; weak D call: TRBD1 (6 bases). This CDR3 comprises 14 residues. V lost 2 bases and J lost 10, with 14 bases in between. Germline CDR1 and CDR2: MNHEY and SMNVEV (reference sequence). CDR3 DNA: TGTGCCAGCAGTTTACAGGGGCCCCCTATAAAACTGTTTTTT. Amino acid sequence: CASSLQGPPIKLFF.

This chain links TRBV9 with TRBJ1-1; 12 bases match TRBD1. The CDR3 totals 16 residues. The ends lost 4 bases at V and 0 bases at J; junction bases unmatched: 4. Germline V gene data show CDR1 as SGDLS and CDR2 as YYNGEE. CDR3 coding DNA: TGTGCCAGCAGCCGGGACAGGGGGCTGGTGAACACTGAAGCTTTCTTT. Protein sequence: CASSRDRGLVNTEAFF.

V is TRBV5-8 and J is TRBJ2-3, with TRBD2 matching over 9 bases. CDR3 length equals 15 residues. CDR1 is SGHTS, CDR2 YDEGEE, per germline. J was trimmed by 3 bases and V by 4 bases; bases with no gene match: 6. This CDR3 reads CASSAGLARTDTQYF. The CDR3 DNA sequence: TGTGCCAGCAGCGCCGGACTAGCGAGAACAGATACGCAGTATTTT.

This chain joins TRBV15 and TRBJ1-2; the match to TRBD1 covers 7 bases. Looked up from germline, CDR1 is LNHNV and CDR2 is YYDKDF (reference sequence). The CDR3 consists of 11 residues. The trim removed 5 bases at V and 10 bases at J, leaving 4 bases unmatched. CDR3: CATSQGTVYTF. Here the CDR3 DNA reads TGTGCCACCAGCCAAGGGACAGTCTACACCTTC. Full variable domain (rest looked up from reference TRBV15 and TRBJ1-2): DAMVIQNPRYQVTQFGKPVTLSCSQTLNHNVMYWYQQKSSQAPKLLFHYYDKDFNNEADTPDNFQSRRPNTSFCFLDIRSPGLGDTAMYLCATSQGTVYTFGSGTRLTVV.

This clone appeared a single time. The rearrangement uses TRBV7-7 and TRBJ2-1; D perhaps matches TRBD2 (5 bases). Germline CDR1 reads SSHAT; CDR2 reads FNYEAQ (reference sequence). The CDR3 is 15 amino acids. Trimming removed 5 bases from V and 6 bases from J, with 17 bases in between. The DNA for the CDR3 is TGTGCCAGCAGCCCTCGCGCCGGAGGAGGCAATGAGCAGTTCTTC. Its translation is CASSPRAGGGNEQFF.

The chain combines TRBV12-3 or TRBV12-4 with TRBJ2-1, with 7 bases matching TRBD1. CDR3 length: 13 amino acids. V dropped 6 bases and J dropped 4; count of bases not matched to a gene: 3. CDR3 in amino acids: CASSPGQYNEQFF. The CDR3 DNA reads TGTGCCAGCAGCCCGGGACAGTACAATGAGCAGTTCTTC.

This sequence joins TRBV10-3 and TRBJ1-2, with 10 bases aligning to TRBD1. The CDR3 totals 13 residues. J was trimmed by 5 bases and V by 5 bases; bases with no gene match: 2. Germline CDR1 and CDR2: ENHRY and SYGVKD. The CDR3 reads CAISPGQGYGYTF. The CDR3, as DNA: TGTGCCATCAGTCCGGGACAGGGGTATGGCTACACCTTC.

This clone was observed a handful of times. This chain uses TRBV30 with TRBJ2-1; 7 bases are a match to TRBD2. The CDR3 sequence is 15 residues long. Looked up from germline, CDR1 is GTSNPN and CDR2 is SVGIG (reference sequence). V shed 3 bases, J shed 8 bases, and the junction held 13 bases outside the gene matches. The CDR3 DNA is TGTGCCTGGAGCCGGGGGGAGGGCCCTTCGGATGAGCAGTTCTTC. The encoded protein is CAWSRGEGPSDEQFF.

CDR3 sequence: CASTPGQGNGNTIYF. The CDR3 nucleotides are TGTGCCAGCACCCCGGGACAGGGAAATGGAAACACCATATATTTT. The chain couples TRBV6-6 to TRBJ1-3, with TRBD1 matching 9 bases. Trimming cost V 7 bases and J 3 bases; bases outside gene matches: 7. The germline V gene has CDR1 MNHNY and CDR2 SVGAGI (reference sequence). The CDR3 is made up of 15 amino acids.

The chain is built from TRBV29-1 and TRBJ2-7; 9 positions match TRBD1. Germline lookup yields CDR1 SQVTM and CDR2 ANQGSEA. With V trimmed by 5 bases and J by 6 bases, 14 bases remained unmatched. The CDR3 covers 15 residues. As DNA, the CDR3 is TGCAGCGTTCCTAACCCCGGGACAGGGATCCGCGAGCAGTACTTC. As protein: CSVPNPGTGIREQYF.

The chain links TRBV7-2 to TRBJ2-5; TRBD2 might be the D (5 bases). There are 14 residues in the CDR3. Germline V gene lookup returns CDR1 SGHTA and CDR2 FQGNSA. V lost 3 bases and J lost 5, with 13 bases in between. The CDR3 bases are TGTGCCAGCAGCTTTGGACTGTGGGATGAGACCCAGTACTTC. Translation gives CASSFGLWDETQYF.

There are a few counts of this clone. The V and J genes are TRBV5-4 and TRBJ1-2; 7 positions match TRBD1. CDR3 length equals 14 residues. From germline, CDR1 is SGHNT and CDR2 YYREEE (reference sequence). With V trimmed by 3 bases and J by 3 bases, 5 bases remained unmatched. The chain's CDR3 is CASSYGRGDYGYTF. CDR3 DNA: TGTGCCAGCAGCTACGGCAGGGGGGACTATGGCTACACCTTC.

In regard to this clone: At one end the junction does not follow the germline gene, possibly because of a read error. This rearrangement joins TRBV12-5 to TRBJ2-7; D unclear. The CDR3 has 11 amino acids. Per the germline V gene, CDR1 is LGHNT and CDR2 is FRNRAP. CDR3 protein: CASGLGLPRDF. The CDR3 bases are TGTGCTAGTGGTTTGGGTCTTCCCCGGGACTTC.

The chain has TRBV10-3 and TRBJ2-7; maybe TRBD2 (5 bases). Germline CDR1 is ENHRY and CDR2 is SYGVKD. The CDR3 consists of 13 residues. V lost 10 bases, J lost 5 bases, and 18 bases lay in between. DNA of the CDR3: TGTGCCACGACCGGAGGTATGAAAAACGAGCAGTACTTC. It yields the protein CATTGGMKNEQYF.